This T cell receptor beta chain came from a study of cytomegalovirus exposure and HLA in healthy donors. At the level of the study: A previous analysis identified fewer than 130 million unique TCR beta sequences derived from roughly 180 million T cells. General study results and limits: Association with HLA alleles at 0.05 false discovery rate was found for 17,000 or so TCR beta sequences in a later analysis. Exclusion applied to some V segments, including TRBV6-2 and TRBV6-3, as they were indistinguishable. Within an earlier analysis, most TCR beta V segments proved productive either about 90% or about 30% of the time.

The PCR contained 60 Vbeta and 13 Jbeta primers. Assay: immunoSEQ multiplex PCR; the TCRdb copy retains only in-frame clones and omits some. The table records about 150,000 clones, roughly 77% of them present only once. Remarks on this clone: Antigen specificity is unknown.

Germline V gene data show CDR1 as MGHDK and CDR2 as SYGVNS. Trimming pared 3 bases from V and 2 bases from J, leaving 11 bases between. The CDR3 has 14 residues. The origin of this receptor is a man aged 25 to 40 in good health and CMV-seropositive. The V gene is TRBV25-1, the J gene TRBJ2-7; D possibly corresponds to TRBD1 (6 bases). Input material: PBMCs. CDR3 DNA sequence: TGTGCCAGCAGTGAGGAGACAGGCGCCTACGAGCAGTACTTC. Protein product: CASSEETGAYEQYF.